This T cell receptor (beta chain) was documented in a study of regulatory T cells in long-lasting Graves disease. V was pared by 0 bases and J by 0 bases, with 8 bases between. Germline V gene data show CDR1 as LGHDT and CDR2 as YNNKEL (reference sequence). The length of the CDR3 is 15 residues. This clonotype was picked up many times. iRepertoire HTBI primers and Arm-PCR of CDR3 regions built TCR beta libraries. TCRdb redid the calling of the multiplex PCR reads with MiXCR, one entry per CDR3 protein. The profile shows approximately 500,000 distinct CDR3 sequences, around a fifth of them singletons. The time point denotes: persistent/refractory GD, antithyroid drugs over 5 years with positive TRAb. PBMCs provided the RNA from which the TCR library was made.

Sequencing was performed on peripheral blood mononuclear cells (PBMCs), taken when the disease was refractory, from a patient treated with antithyroid drugs. This receptor was obtained from a female donor with Graves disease. The chain is built from TRBV3-1 and TRBJ2-5; a weak D match, TRBD1 (5 bases). As DNA, the CDR3 is TGTGCCAGCAGCCAAGAGGGGCGTAACCAAGAGACCCAGTACTTC. It translates to CASSQEGRNQETQYF.